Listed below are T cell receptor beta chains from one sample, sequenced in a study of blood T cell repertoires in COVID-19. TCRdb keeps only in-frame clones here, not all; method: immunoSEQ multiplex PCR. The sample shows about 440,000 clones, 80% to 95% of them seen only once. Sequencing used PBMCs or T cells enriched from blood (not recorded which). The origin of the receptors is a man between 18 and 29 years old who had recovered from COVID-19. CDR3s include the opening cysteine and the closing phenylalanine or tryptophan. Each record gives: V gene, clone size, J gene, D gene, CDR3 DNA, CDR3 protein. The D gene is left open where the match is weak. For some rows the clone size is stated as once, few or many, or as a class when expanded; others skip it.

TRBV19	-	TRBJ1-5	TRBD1	TGTGCCAGTAACTCAATGGCGAGAGGGGGCTTTCAGCCCCAGCATTTT	CASNSMARGGFQPQHF
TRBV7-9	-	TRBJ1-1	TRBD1	TGTGCCAGCAGCTCCCGGGACAGATTGAACACTGAAGCTTTCTTT	CASSSRDRLNTEAFF
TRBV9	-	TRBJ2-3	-	TGTGCCAGCAGCGAGGGGCGGGGCTGGGACACAGATACGCAGTATTTT	CASSEGRGWDTDTQYF
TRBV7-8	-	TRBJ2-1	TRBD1	TGTGCCAGCAGCTTAGGGACAGGGAACGTACCCTACAATGAGCAGTTCTTC	CASSLGTGNVPYNEQFF
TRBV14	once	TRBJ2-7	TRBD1	TGTGCCAGCAGCCCTCTAGGGGGCAACTACGAGCAGTACTTC	CASSPLGGNYEQYF
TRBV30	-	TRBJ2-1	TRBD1	TGTGCCTGGAGTGTAGGACAGGGGGCCTACAATGAGCAGTTCTTC	CAWSVGQGAYNEQFF
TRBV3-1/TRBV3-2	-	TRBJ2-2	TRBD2	TGTGCCAGCAGCCAACTAGCGGTTACCGGGGAGCTGTTTTTT	CASSQLAVTGELFF
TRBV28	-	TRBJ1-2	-	TGTGCCAGCAGTCCCTACAAAGACATCTATGGCTACACCTTC	CASSPYKDIYGYTF
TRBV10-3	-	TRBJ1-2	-	TGTGCCATCAGGTCCACTTCAGGTGCCGCCTATGGCTACACCTTC	CAIRSTSGAAYGYTF
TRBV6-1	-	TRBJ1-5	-	TGTGCCAGCAGTGATGACAACCGCAATCAGCCCCAGCATTTT	CASSDDNRNQPQHF
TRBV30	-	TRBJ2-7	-	TGTGCCTGGAGGGTGGGAGGCACCTACGAGCAGTACTTC	CAWRVGGTYEQYF
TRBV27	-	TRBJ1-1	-	TGTGCCAGCAGTTTATCGTCTCAGGGTGCCGCTGAAGCTTTCTTT	CASSLSSQGAAEAFF
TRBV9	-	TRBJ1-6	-	TGTGCCAGCAGCGTAGTCATCAATTCACCCCTCCACTTT	CASSVVINSPLHF
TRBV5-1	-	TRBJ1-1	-	TGCGCCAGCAGAGAGAACTTCGGGGGGAACACTGAAGCTTTCTTT	CASRENFGGNTEAFF
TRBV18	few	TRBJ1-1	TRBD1	TGTGCCAGCTCACCAGTGACAGGGAGGCTTGAAGCTTTCTTT	CASSPVTGRLEAFF
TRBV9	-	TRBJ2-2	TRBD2	TGTGCCAGCAGCGTAGGGGCGGGAGTGAACACCGGGGAGCTGTTTTTT	CASSVGAGVNTGELFF
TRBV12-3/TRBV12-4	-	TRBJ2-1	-	TGTGCCAGTCTGTCTAGCTCCTACAATGAGCAGTTCTTC	CASLSSSYNEQFF
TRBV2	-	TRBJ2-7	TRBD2	TGTGCCAGCAGTGAAGCCAAGGGACTAGCGGGAGTTGAGCAGTACTTC	CASSEAKGLAGVEQYF
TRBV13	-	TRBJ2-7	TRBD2	TGTGCCAGCAGCTTAGGACTAGCGGGAGTTTACGAGCAGTACTTC	CASSLGLAGVYEQYF
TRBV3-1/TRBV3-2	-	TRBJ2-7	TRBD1	TGTGCCAGCAGCCGAGGGGGCGTCGGCCTCGAGCAGTACTTC	CASSRGGVGLEQYF
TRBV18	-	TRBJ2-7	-	TGTGCCAGCTCACCACTGACAGACGCCTACGAGCAGTACTTC	CASSPLTDAYEQYF
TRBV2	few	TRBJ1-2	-	TGTGCCAGCAGTGAAGGGGTGACGGGCTATGGCTACACCTTC	CASSEGVTGYGYTF
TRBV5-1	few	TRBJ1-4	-	TGCGCCAGCGCAGCGGGGTTGAATGAAAAACTGTTTTTT	CASAAGLNEKLFF
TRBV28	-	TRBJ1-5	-	TGTGCCAGCATAGACTTCGGTAGCAATCAGCCCCAGCATTTT	CASIDFGSNQPQHF
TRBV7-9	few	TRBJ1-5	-	TGTGCCAGCAGCTTAGGACAGGAGAATCAGCCCCAGCATTTT	CASSLGQENQPQHF
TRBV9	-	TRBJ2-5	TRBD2	TGTGCCAGCAGCGTTCTTAGCGGGAGCCAAGAGACCCAGTACTTC	CASSVLSGSQETQYF
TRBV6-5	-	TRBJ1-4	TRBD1	TGTGCCAGCAGTTCCGGGACAGCCCTTGAAAAACTGTTTTTT	CASSSGTALEKLFF
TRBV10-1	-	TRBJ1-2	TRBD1	TGCGCCAGCAGTCCGGGACAGCTATCGGGCTACACCTTC	CASSPGQLSGYTF
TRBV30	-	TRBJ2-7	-	TGTGCCTGGACCCACCCCGGCGGGGTTAACTACGAGCAGTACTTC	CAWTHPGGVNYEQYF
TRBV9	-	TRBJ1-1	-	TGTGCCAGCAGCGTAGGTCATGGACAGTTGAACACTGAAGCTTTCTTT	CASSVGHGQLNTEAFF
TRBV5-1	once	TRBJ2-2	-	TGCGCCAGCACCGCTAAAGCCGGGGAGCTGTTTTTT	CASTAKAGELFF
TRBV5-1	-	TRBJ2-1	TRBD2	TGCGCCAGCAGCATAAGTAGCGGGGAACCTTCCTACAATGAGCAGTTCTTC	CASSISSGEPSYNEQFF
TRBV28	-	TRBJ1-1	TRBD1	TGTGCCAGTTTAACAGGGGGACAAAACACTGAAGCTTTCTTT	CASLTGGQNTEAFF
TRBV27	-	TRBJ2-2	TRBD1	TGTGCCAGCAGTTTCGACAGGGCCACCGGGGAGCTGTTTTTT	CASSFDRATGELFF
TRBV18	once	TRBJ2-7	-	TGTGCCAGCTCACTCCGGGATACCTACGGGGAGCAGTACTTC	CASSLRDTYGEQYF
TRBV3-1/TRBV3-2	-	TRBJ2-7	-	TGTGCCAGCAGCCGCGAGGGAGTGTTCTACGAGCAGTACTTC	CASSREGVFYEQYF
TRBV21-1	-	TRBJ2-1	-	TGTGCCAGCAGCGGTGAGACAGGGTGGCAGTTCTTC	CASSGETGWQFF
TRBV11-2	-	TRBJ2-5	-	TGTGCCAGCAGCCCGGGAATTCGCAAAGAGACCCAGTACTTC	CASSPGIRKETQYF
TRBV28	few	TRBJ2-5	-	TGTGCCAGCAGTCCAAACATCGGGGGACTGGAGACCCAGTACTTC	CASSPNIGGLETQYF
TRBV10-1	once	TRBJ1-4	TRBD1	TGCGCCAGCAGTGTTCCCCGCGACAGGGGCGGAGGGGAAAAACTGTTTTTT	CASSVPRDRGGGEKLFF
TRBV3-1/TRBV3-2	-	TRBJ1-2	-	TGTGCCAGCAGCCAGGAAGTAGGACAGACTAACTATGGCTACACCTTC	CASSQEVGQTNYGYTF
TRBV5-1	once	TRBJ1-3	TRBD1	TGCGCCAGCAGCTTGGGGACAGGGCACCCATCTGGAAACACCATATATTTT	CASSLGTGHPSGNTIYF
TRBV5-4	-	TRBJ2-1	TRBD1	TGTGCCAGCAGCACAGGGGACAGTAAAGGGGCTGGTGAGCAGTTCTTC	CASSTGDSKGAGEQFF
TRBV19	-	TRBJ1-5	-	TGTGCCACAAGACGGACAGCGACGAATAATCAGCCCCAGCATTTT	CATRRTATNNQPQHF
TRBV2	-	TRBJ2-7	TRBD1	TGTGCCAGCAGTGAAGGGGACAGGGCTTACGAGCAGTACTTC	CASSEGDRAYEQYF
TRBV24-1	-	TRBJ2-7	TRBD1	TGTGCCACCAGTGATCCACAGGGGGCGCGGGACGAGCAGTACTTC	CATSDPQGARDEQYF
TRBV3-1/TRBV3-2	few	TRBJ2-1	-	TGTGCCAGCAGCCCCAATTGGCCCTACAATGAGCAGTTCTTC	CASSPNWPYNEQFF
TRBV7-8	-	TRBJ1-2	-	TGTGCCAGCAGCTTAGGGTCAGGGTTTAACTATGGCTACACCTTC	CASSLGSGFNYGYTF
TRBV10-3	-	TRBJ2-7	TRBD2	TGTGCCATCAGTGCGCGGGAGACCTCCTACGAGCAGTACTTC	CAISARETSYEQYF
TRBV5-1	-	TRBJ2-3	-	TGCGCCAGCAGCCTTCAGGGCACAGATACGCAGTATTTT	CASSLQGTDTQYF
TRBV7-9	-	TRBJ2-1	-	TGTGCCAGCAGCTTAGAAGTTGGCGGCCGAATAATAGAGCAGTTCTTC	CASSLEVGGRIIEQFF
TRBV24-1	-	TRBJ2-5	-	TGTGCCACCAGTGATTTGACATCCCAGTACTTC	CATSDLTSQYF
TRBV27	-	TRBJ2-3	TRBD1	TGTGCCAGCAGTGACCGGGACAGGGAAGATACGCAGTATTTT	CASSDRDREDTQYF
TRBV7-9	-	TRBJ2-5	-	TGTGCCAGCAGCCCAGACTATCAAGAGACCCAGTACTTC	CASSPDYQETQYF
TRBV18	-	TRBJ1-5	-	TGTGCCAGCTCACCTTTTCCGGGTGAGCAAGGTCAGCCCCAGCATTTT	CASSPFPGEQGQPQHF
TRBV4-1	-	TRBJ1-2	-	TGCGCCAGCAGCCAAGATCCCCCCGGGGTGGGGGCCCATGGCTACACCTTC	CASSQDPPGVGAHGYTF
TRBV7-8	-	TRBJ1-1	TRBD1	TGTGCCAGCTCGGGACAGGGGGCCAGTTCAGATGAAGCTTTCTTT	CASSGQGASSDEAFF
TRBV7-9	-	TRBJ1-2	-	TGTGCCAGCAGCGAAGGGTGGGGAGCTAACTATGGCTACACCTTC	CASSEGWGANYGYTF
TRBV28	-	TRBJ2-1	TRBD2	TGTGCCAGCAGTGTTAGCGGGATCTCCTACAATGAGCAGTTCTTC	CASSVSGISYNEQFF
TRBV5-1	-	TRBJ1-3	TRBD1	TGCGCCAGCAGCACAGGGGACCTCTCTGGAAACACCATATATTTT	CASSTGDLSGNTIYF